The T cell receptor beta chain under discussion was sequenced for a study of CD8 T cells in ankylosing spondylitis (dated by TCRdb to the late 2010s). Describing the broader study: The study set out to find disease-linked TCR variants by profiling T cell receptor beta repertoires in ankylosing spondylitis patients and healthy donors. The full study cohort was made up of over 20 ankylosing spondylitis patients and 108 healthy donors. Peripheral blood was sampled, and synovial fluid was additionally collected from ankylosing spondylitis patients.

Details on this clonotype: The clone's antigen remains unknown. No qualities accompany the bases; no much larger clone lies one base away.

Results and caveats for the whole study, not just this receptor: The disease-linked clones had a CD8+ phenotype and were found at relatively low frequencies in peripheral blood. Significant enrichment of the disease-linked clones was reported in matched synovial fluid samples from ankylosing spondylitis patients. Some motif variants were previously reported in synovial fluid and blood of reactive arthritis patients, suggesting common disease-initiation mechanisms. Blood from ankylosing spondylitis patients appeared to be characterized by a TCR beta motif made up of under ten highly homologous amino acid variants.

The instrument was an Illumina HiSeq 2500. Quantitative 5'-RACE with molecular barcodes was used to prepare TCR beta libraries. The paper's processing steps were these. Disease-linked TCR variants were identified with a new computational method built on a probabilistic model of VDJ rearrangement. Using fastp trimming at Q25 and MiXCR clonotype assembly, TCRdb reanalyzed the public sequencing data and kept in-frame beta chains. Each record represents a unique CDR3 protein, reported with the most common genes and DNA among its rows. In this record, the V and J calls reflect TCRdb's handling and not the investigators' own analysis. This sample lists 650,000 to 800,000 distinct CDR3 sequences; under 20% were detected once. About a fifth of the sample rests with the top ten. The trim is 8 bases for V and 10 bases for J, with a gap of 19 bases between the germline ends. Its CDR3 holds 13 amino acids, cysteine through phenylalanine. This entry keeps only the CDR3 DNA: 39 bases, framed from base 1. The germline V gene gives CDR1 as SGDLS and CDR2 as YYNGEE.

Sequencing was performed on blood, either unsorted or a sorted T cell fraction (not recorded which). The source is a male donor with ankylosing spondylitis. This sequence uses TRBV9 and TRBJ2-1, with an unclear D gene assignment. The CDR3 sequence is CASPLVFGGEQFF. The DNA sequence is as follows: TGTGCCAGTCCCCTGGTTTTCGGCGGCGAGCAGTTCTTC.